One TCR beta chain is described in this entry. The data are from a study of T cell changes during pregnancy in multiple sclerosis. Assay used: immunoSEQ multiplex PCR; TCRdb lists only in-frame clones, some missing. This table holds about 51,000 clones, 90% to 95% found once. The germline V gene encodes CDR1 LNHDA and CDR2 SQIVND (reference sequence). V gave up 1 base and J gave up 0 bases, with 12 bases separating them. This CDR3 is built from 17 residues. The chain uses TRBV19 and TRBJ2-2; D not resolved. Sequences were derived from CD4+ T cells from peripheral blood mononuclear cells, sampled in the second trimester of pregnancy. The clonotype originates from a female donor with multiple sclerosis, enrolled in a pregnancy study. The CDR3 sequence is CASSIATSPTNTGELFF. The CDR3 coding sequence is TGTGCCAGTAGTATAGCAACAAGTCCCACGAACACCGGGGAGCTGTTTTTT.